Presented here are 26 T cell receptor beta chains from one specimen sequenced in a study of blood T cell repertoires in COVID-19. Libraries were prepared by immunoSEQ multiplex PCR; TCRdb keeps only in-frame clonotypes and omits some of them. The sample includes a few hundred thousand clones, 70% to 90% of them seen just once. Source material: peripheral blood. The receptors derive from a woman aged 18 to 35 who had recovered from COVID-19.

The chain links TRBV19 to TRBJ2-1; 10 bases are a match to TRBD1. After removal of 6 bases from V and 4 bases from J, the junction contained 6 bases not matched to a gene. Germline CDR1 reads LNHDA; CDR2 reads SQIVND (reference sequence). This CDR3 has 15 amino acids. CDR3 nucleotides: TGTGCCAGTAGCCCCGGGACAGGGGTTTACAATGAGCAGTTCTTC. Protein sequence: CASSPGTGVYNEQFF.

This chain uses TRBV18 with TRBJ1-5; unclear D gene. The ends were cut back, 6 bases at V and 4 bases at J, with 10 bases in the middle. Germline CDR1 KGHSH, CDR2 LQKENI. The CDR3 is 13 amino acids. Here the CDR3 DNA reads TGTGCCAGCTCCGAACAGCAAAATCAGCCCCAGCATTTT. Residues: CASSEQQNQPQHF.

The chain carries TRBV27 and TRBJ1-1; 8 nucleotides agree with TRBD1. This CDR3 has 16 residues. CDR1 and CDR2 (germline): MNHEY, SMNVEV (reference sequence). V was pared by 1 base and J by 6 bases, with 10 bases of the junction left unmatched. This CDR3 is CASSLWSGGEIAEAFF. The CDR3 DNA reads as TGTGCCAGCAGTTTATGGTCAGGGGGCGAGATCGCTGAAGCTTTCTTT.

J is TRBJ1-5 and V is TRBV6-5, with 11 bases lining up with TRBD1. J was trimmed by 8 bases and V by 4 bases; bases with no gene match: 7. The CDR3 covers 15 residues. CDR1 and CDR2 from the germline V gene are MNHEY and SVGAGI. In DNA, the CDR3 is TGTGCCAGCAGTTCCGGGACAGGGGGTTGGGAGCCCCAGCATTTT. As protein: CASSSGTGGWEPQHF.

The rearrangement links TRBV27 to TRBJ2-3; 11 nucleotides agree with TRBD2. The V gene's germline CDR1 is MNHEY and CDR2 SMNVEV (reference sequence). V lost 3 bases, J lost 4 bases, and 6 bases stayed unmatched. The CDR3 sequence is 16 residues long. The CDR3, as DNA: TGTGCCAGCAGTTTTACTAGCGGGAGAGGTGCAGATACGCAGTATTTT. Its protein is CASSFTSGRGADTQYF.

This clone was observed a handful of times. The gene calls are TRBV30 and TRBJ2-7; 7 bases are shared with TRBD1. The V gene end was trimmed by 2 bases and the J gene end by 6 bases; junction bases not matched to a gene: 4. CDR1 and CDR2 from the germline V gene are GTSNPN and SVGIG (reference sequence). The CDR3 covers 12 residues. CDR3 in amino acids: CAWSITGAEQYF. The DNA of the CDR3 is TGTGCCTGGAGTATTACAGGGGCCGAGCAGTACTTC.

J is TRBJ2-3 and V is TRBV6-2 or TRBV6-3; TRBD2 agrees at 9 bases. J was trimmed by 3 bases and V by 6 bases; bases with no gene match: 4. Germline CDR1 is MNHEY and CDR2 is SVGEGT. The CDR3 extends over 14 amino acids. The CDR3 here is CASSPGLATDTQYF. The CDR3 nucleotides are TGTGCCAGCAGCCCGGGACTAGCAACAGATACGCAGTATTTT.

The rearrangement links TRBV10-3 to TRBJ2-7, with 10 bases that match TRBD1. Trimming cost V 2 bases and J 6 bases; bases outside gene matches: 10. The CDR3 totals 16 residues. Germline assignment: CDR1 ENHRY and CDR2 SYGVKD. The DNA of the CDR3 is TGTGCCATCAGTGAGATGCCGACAGGGGGCAGCGGCGAGCAGTACTTC. Translating gives CAISEMPTGGSGEQYF.

The rearrangement links TRBV5-4 to TRBJ2-7, with 7 bases matching TRBD1. This CDR3 has 13 residues. Germline V gene sequence: CDR1 SGHNT, CDR2 YYREEE (reference sequence). The junction had 4 bases not matched to a gene; V was cut back by 4 bases and J by 3 bases. The CDR3 coding sequence is TGTGCCAGCAGCGCCGGGACAGTCTACGAGCAGTACTTC. As protein: CASSAGTVYEQYF.

The gene calls are TRBV30 and TRBJ2-2; 7 nucleotides agree with TRBD2. Germline CDR1 reads GTSNPN; CDR2 reads SVGIG (reference sequence). V gave up 5 bases and J gave up 3 bases; unmatched junction bases: 6. The length of the CDR3 is 14 residues. The CDR3 DNA sequence: TGTGCCTGGGGGTGGGACTACTACACCGGGGAGCTGTTTTTT. It translates to CAWGWDYYTGELFF.

This rearrangement joins TRBV18 to TRBJ2-7; 7 bases are a match to TRBD1. This CDR3 has 16 amino acids. V was pared by 2 bases and J by 0 bases, with 7 bases of the junction left unmatched. CDR1 and CDR2 from the germline V gene are KGHSH and LQKENI. The CDR3 nucleotides read TGTGCCAGCTCACCAGACAGGGTGAGGGCCTCCTACGAGCAGTACTTC. Protein: CASSPDRVRASYEQYF.

This chain joins TRBV30 and TRBJ1-6; tentative D call: TRBD1 (6 bases). Germline CDR1 reads GTSNPN; CDR2 reads SVGIG (reference sequence). Trimming removed 8 bases from V and 10 bases from J, with 21 bases in between. The CDR3 loop spans 14 amino acids. CDR3 in DNA: TGTGCCCTTAAGGGTCAGGGGATTCGATCACCCCTCCACTTT. It encodes CALKGQGIRSPLHF. Full variable domain (outside the CDR3, taken from reference TRBV30 and TRBJ1-6): SQTIHQWPATLVQPVGSPLSLECTVEGTSNPNLYWYRQAAGRGLQLLFYSVGIGQISSEVPQNLSASRPQDRQFILSSKKLLLSDSGFYLCALKGQGIRSPLHFGNGTRLTVT.

The chain is built from TRBV6-6 and TRBJ1-1; possibly TRBD1 for D (5 bases). CDR1 is MNHNY, CDR2 SVGAGI, per germline (reference sequence). The CDR3 length is 15 residues. Trimming left V 8 bases short and J 5 bases short, with 21 bases between. This chain's CDR3 is CASAGEGAMRTEAFF. The CDR3 nucleotides are TGTGCCAGCGCAGGCGAAGGGGCCATGAGGACTGAAGCTTTCTTT.

The V gene is TRBV4-2, the J gene TRBJ1-2, with TRBD1 matching 8 bases. Germline trimming cut 0 bases from V and 7 bases from J; bases unmatched to any gene: 13. CDR1 and CDR2 (germline): LGHNA, YNFKEQ. The CDR3 has 17 amino acids. The CDR3 sequence: CASSQETLDRARVGYTF. Written as DNA, the CDR3 is TGTGCCAGCAGCCAAGAAACCCTGGACAGGGCAAGGGTTGGCTACACCTTC.

This clone showed up just a few times. The J gene is TRBJ1-5, the V gene TRBV27, with no clear D. The CDR3 runs to 16 residues. CDR1 and CDR2 from the germline V gene are MNHEY and SMNVEV (reference sequence). Trimming left V 5 bases short and J 5 bases short, with 19 bases between. The CDR3 is CASSEGGLRVDQPQHF. As DNA, the CDR3 is TGTGCCAGCAGTGAGGGAGGTCTGAGAGTGGATCAGCCCCAGCATTTT.

This chain uses TRBV24-1 with TRBJ1-2, with D perhaps TRBD1 (5 bases). The CDR3 extends over 16 amino acids. Germline CDR1 KGHDR, CDR2 SFDVKD. The V end lost 4 bases, the J end lost 4 bases, and 18 bases lay between the germline ends. The CDR3 loop reads CATSDPTDSTSYGYTF. In DNA, the CDR3 is TGTGCCACCAGTGACCCAACCGACAGTACCAGCTATGGCTACACCTTC.

This clone was seen only once. The rearrangement joins TRBV10-1 to TRBJ2-7; no firm D call. The germline V and J ends were trimmed by 4 bases and 6 bases, with 13 bases remaining between them. This CDR3 is built from 13 residues. The germline CDR1 and CDR2 sequences are WNHNN and SYGVQD (reference sequence). The CDR3 nucleotides are TGCGCCAGCAGTGCGGGTCCCGCCTCCGAGCAGTACTTC. Translated, it gives CASSAGPASEQYF.

This rearrangement joins TRBV28 to TRBJ1-1; 8 nucleotides align to TRBD1. J was trimmed by 5 bases and V by 2 bases; bases with no gene match: 7. Germline CDR1 MDHEN, CDR2 SYDVKM. The CDR3 extends over 15 amino acids. As DNA, the CDR3 is TGTGCCAGCAGTTTAAACAGGGGGTGGGTGACTGAAGCTTTCTTT. This encodes CASSLNRGWVTEAFF.

This rearrangement joins TRBV27 to TRBJ2-7, with D tentatively TRBD1 (7 bases). Germline CDR1 MNHEY, CDR2 SMNVEV (reference sequence). The germline V and J ends were trimmed by 5 bases and 2 bases, with 10 bases remaining between them. The CDR3 runs to 13 residues. This chain's CDR3 is CASSGGTAYEQYF. The CDR3, as DNA: TGTGCCAGCAGTGGGGGGACAGCCTACGAGCAGTACTTC.

There are a few counts of this clone. The V call is TRBV25-1, the J call TRBJ1-1; perhaps TRBD1 as D (6 bases). The CDR3 contains 14 residues. Germline lookup yields CDR1 MGHDK and CDR2 SYGVNS. V was pared by 3 bases and J by 1 base, with 9 bases between. The CDR3 loop is CASSDTGWNTEAFF. The CDR3 nucleotides are TGTGCCAGCAGTGACACAGGGTGGAACACTGAAGCTTTCTTT.

This sequence joins TRBV11-2 and TRBJ2-1; TRBD2 matches at 12 bases. The CDR3 spans 16 residues. Germline V lookup: CDR1 SGHAT, CDR2 FQNNGV. V gave up 1 base and J gave up 7 bases; unmatched junction bases: 5. CDR3 in amino acids: CASSLGRLAGVNEQFF. The CDR3, as DNA: TGTGCCAGCAGCTTAGGTCGACTAGCGGGAGTTAATGAGCAGTTCTTC.

The V gene is TRBV15, the J gene TRBJ1-2; D ambiguous. This CDR3 has 15 amino acids. Germline lookup yields CDR1 LNHNV and CDR2 YYDKDF (reference sequence). Trimming removed 0 bases at V and 4 bases at J, with 12 bases between. The CDR3 here is CATSRERGDSYGYTF. DNA of the CDR3: TGTGCCACCAGCAGAGAGCGCGGGGATAGCTATGGCTACACCTTC. The full variable domain, completed using reference TRBV15 and TRBJ1-2, is DAMVIQNPRYQVTQFGKPVTLSCSQTLNHNVMYWYQQKSSQAPKLLFHYYDKDFNNEADTPDNFQSRRPNTSFCFLDIRSPGLGDTAMYLCATSRERGDSYGYTFGSGTRLTVV.

The rearrangement joins TRBV20-1 to TRBJ2-1; 10 bases align to TRBD2. This CDR3 is built from 14 residues. Germline V lookup: CDR1 DFQATT, CDR2 SNEGSKA (reference sequence). V shed 3 bases, J shed 8 bases, and the junction held 7 bases outside the gene matches. Written as DNA, the CDR3 is TGCAGTGCTAGTAGGCTAGCGGGAGTGGATGAGCAGTTCTTC. Protein product: CSASRLAGVDEQFF.

This chain joins TRBV4-1 and TRBJ2-7, with TRBD2 identical over 7 bases. V dropped 1 base and J dropped 3; count of bases not matched to a gene: 6. CDR3 length equals 15 residues. Looked up from germline, CDR1 is MGHRA and CDR2 is YSYEKL. The CDR3 DNA reads TGCGCCAGCAGCCAAGTGCCCCTAGCGGACTACGAGCAGTACTTC. Protein product: CASSQVPLADYEQYF.

The chain links TRBV6-5 to TRBJ2-7; 10 bases line up with TRBD2. The length of the CDR3 is 14 residues. V trimming: 8 bases; J trimming: 4 bases; junction bases outside the gene matches: 8. The germline CDR1 and CDR2 sequences are MNHEY and SVGAGI. The CDR3 DNA reads as TGTGCCAGCGGACCTAGCGGGAGTCTTTACGAGCAGTACTTC. Its protein product is CASGPSGSLYEQYF.

The chain is built from TRBV30 and TRBJ1-1; D gene uncertain. Germline V lookup: CDR1 GTSNPN, CDR2 SVGIG (reference sequence). The CDR3 length is 13 residues. The germline V and J ends were trimmed by 5 bases and 1 base, with 11 bases remaining between them. The CDR3 DNA reads as TGTGCCTGGGAGGTAGGAGGGAACACTGAAGCTTTCTTT. The encoded protein is CAWEVGGNTEAFF.